The 9 T cell receptor beta chains presented below share a single source sample, sequenced in a study of cytomegalovirus exposure and HLA in healthy donors. Use of 60 Vbeta and 13 Jbeta primers characterized the PCR. Sequencing was performed with immunoSEQ multiplex PCR; in TCRdb, only in-frame clones are kept and a portion is missing. The sample holds approximately 130,000 clones, about 85% seen once. Sequencing was performed on PBMCs. The receptors derive from a boy between 10 and 17 years old in good health and CMV-seronegative.

V gene TRBV4-1 combines with J gene TRBJ1-1; 8 nucleotides line up with TRBD1. This CDR3 contains 18 residues. V lost 1 base to trimming and J lost 0 bases; unmatched junction nucleotides: 10. CDR1 is MGHRA, CDR2 YSYEKL, per germline. CDR3 region: CASSQASGTGFMNTEAFF. The CDR3 DNA reads as TGCGCCAGCAGCCAAGCCTCCGGGACAGGATTCATGAACACTGAAGCTTTCTTT.

The chain employs TRBV14 and TRBJ2-3, with TRBD2 identical over 11 bases. The trim removed 0 bases at V and 6 bases at J, leaving 8 bases unmatched. CDR1 is SGHDN and CDR2 is FVKESK in the germline V gene. The CDR3 length is 17 residues. The DNA of the CDR3 is TGTGCCAGCAGCCAAGATACGAGACTAGCGGGACCGGATACGCAGTATTTT. Protein: CASSQDTRLAGPDTQYF.

The chain uses TRBV5-4 and TRBJ1-3; 8 bases line up with TRBD1. The CDR3 is made up of 14 amino acids. Germline V gene data show CDR1 as SGHNT and CDR2 as YYREEE (reference sequence). With 4 bases clipped from V and 9 bases from J, the junction kept 9 bases outside the gene matches. This CDR3 reads CASSTGQAEGTIYF. CDR3 nucleotides: TGTGCCAGCAGCACGGGACAGGCGGAGGGCACCATATATTTT.

The chain's CDR3 is CASSPGLARTGELFF. In nucleotides, the CDR3 is TGCGCCAGCAGCCCGGGACTAGCGAGGACCGGGGAGCTGTTTTTT. The genes are TRBV4-1 and TRBJ2-2; 10 bases fit TRBD2. This CDR3 contains 15 residues. The J segment lost 5 bases and the V segment lost 4 bases, leaving 4 bases of the junction unmatched. The V gene's germline CDR1 is MGHRA and CDR2 YSYEKL.

The chain recombines TRBV5-1 with TRBJ2-1, with D uncertain. CDR3 length equals 15 residues. Germline CDR1 is SGHRS and CDR2 is YFSETQ. Trimming left V 0 bases short and J 0 bases short, with 7 bases between. The CDR3: CASSLEVASYNEQFF. CDR3 DNA: TGCGCCAGCAGCTTGGAGGTAGCCTCCTACAATGAGCAGTTCTTC.

V usage is TRBV5-4 and J usage is TRBJ2-5; 9 bases are a match to TRBD2. The V gene end was trimmed by 4 bases and the J gene end by 2 bases; junction bases not matched to a gene: 9. Germline V gene sequence: CDR1 SGHNT, CDR2 YYREEE (reference sequence). The CDR3 is 16 amino acids. The CDR3 protein is CASSPGSGGTQETQYF. The DNA for the CDR3 is TGTGCCAGCAGCCCGGGAAGCGGGGGGACTCAAGAGACCCAGTACTTC.

V usage is TRBV29-1 and J usage is TRBJ2-2, with TRBD1 matching 9 bases. The V gene's germline CDR1 is SQVTM and CDR2 ANQGSEA. The CDR3 consists of 13 residues. J lost 0 bases, V lost 7 bases, and 0 bases had no gene match. CDR3 amino acids: CSGDRANTGELFF. CDR3 in DNA: TGCAGCGGGGACAGGGCGAACACCGGGGAGCTGTTTTTT.

Here the CDR3 DNA reads TGTGCCAGCTTGACAGCCTGGGAGCAGTTCTTC. It encodes CASLTAWEQFF. The V and J genes are TRBV2 and TRBJ2-1; possible D gene TRBD1, 5 bases. This CDR3 contains 11 residues. In germline, CDR1 is SNHLY, CDR2 FYNNEI. The V end lost 8 bases, the J end lost 10 bases, and 12 bases lay between the germline ends. The variable domain in full, with the rest retrieved from reference TRBV2 and TRBJ2-1, is EPEVTQTPSHQVTQMGQEVILRCVPISNHLYFYWYRQILGQKVEFLVSFYNNEISEKSEIFDDQFSVERPDGSNFTLKIRSTKLEDSAMYFCASLTAWEQFFGPGTRLTVL.

The chain carries TRBV4-3 and TRBJ2-3; 10 bases are shared with TRBD2. This CDR3 has 16 residues. Germline trimming cut 4 bases from V and 4 bases from J; bases unmatched to any gene: 8. Germline CDR1 is LGHNA and CDR2 is YSLEER. CDR3 protein: CASSRRAGGRSDTQYF. CDR3 nucleotide sequence: TGCGCCAGCAGCCGCAGAGCGGGGGGGCGGTCAGATACGCAGTATTTT.